The entry that follows covers one TCR beta chain sequence. Antigen unknown. In TCRdb, the 5' RACE reads were re-called with MiXCR into one record per CDR3 protein. The sample comprises roughly 150,000 distinct CDR3 sequences, 10% to 15% of which are singletons, and approximately 3.4% rests with the top ten. This sample is part of a study of T-cell memory formation after mild COVID-19. The length of the CDR3 is 14 residues. V shed 3 bases and J shed 7 bases, with 12 bases lying between them. The study's findings and limits: Clones that contracted clustered mainly in CM and EM if CD4+ and in EMRA if CD8+.

Sample: PBMCs or a T cell subset sorted from them (not recorded which). This receptor was identified in a man younger than 35 who had mild COVID-19 (a few samples of this study predate the infection). Cell type and time point are not known. The chain combines TRBV12-3 or TRBV12-4 with TRBJ2-2, with TRBD2 as a possible D gene (5 bases). This CDR3 reads CASSFSRRHGELFF. As DNA, the CDR3 is TGTGCCAGCAGTTTTAGCCGGAGGCACGGGGAGCTGTTTTTT.